Below are 4 T cell receptor beta chains sequenced from a single sample in a study of shared clonotypes between healthy human individuals. Only in-frame clones appear in the TCRdb table, and some are missing; sequencing was by immunoSEQ multiplex PCR. The profile shows around 1.4 million clones, 98% to 99% of them singletons. The specimen was naive CD4+ T cells sorted from blood. Subset described: CD45RA+ positively selected. The receptors derive from a young man in good health.

CDR3 DNA: TGTGCCAGCAGCTTAGTAGTTCACGAGGGCTATGGCTACACCTTC. As protein: CASSLVVHEGYGYTF. This rearrangement joins TRBV7-9 to TRBJ1-2; the D is unclear. With 1 base removed from V and 4 bases from J, the gap between germline ends came to 13 bases. Germline values: CDR1 SEHNR, CDR2 FQNEAQ (reference sequence). This CDR3 contains 15 residues. Supplemented by reference TRBV7-9 and TRBJ1-2, the full variable domain reads DTGVSQNPRHKITKRGQNVTFRCDPISEHNRLYWYRQTLGQGPEFLTYFQNEAQLEKSRLLSDRFSAERPKGSFSTLEIQRTEQGDSAMYLCASSLVVHEGYGYTFGSGTRLTVV.

The chain recombines TRBV25-1 with TRBJ2-3; TRBD2 matches at 9 bases. This CDR3 has 15 residues. V shed 6 bases, J shed 2 bases, and the junction held 6 bases outside the gene matches. Germline-derived CDR1 and CDR2 are MGHDK and SYGVNS. CDR3: CASSSLAGYTDTQYF. DNA of the CDR3: TGTGCCAGCAGCTCGCTAGCGGGGTACACAGATACGCAGTATTTT.

This chain connects TRBV9 to TRBJ2-3; D is ambiguous. There are 20 residues in the CDR3. Germline CDR1 and CDR2: SGDLS and YYNGEE. V was pared by 2 bases and J by 0 bases, with 25 bases between. CDR3 DNA: TGTGCCAGCAGCGTCTCCCCCGGCAATATTCGGCGATCTAGCACAGATACGCAGTATTTT. Translation: CASSVSPGNIRRSSTDTQYF. Variable domain in full (rest from reference TRBV9 and TRBJ2-3): DSGVTQTPKHLITATGQRVTLRCSPRSGDLSVYWYQQSLDQGLQFLIQYYNGEERAKGNILERFSAQQFPDLHSELNLSSLELGDSALYFCASSVSPGNIRRSSTDTQYFGPGTRLTVL.

This rearrangement joins TRBV7-9 to TRBJ2-1, with D possibly TRBD2 on 7 matching bases. Trimming removed 0 bases from V and 8 bases from J, with 20 bases in between. CDR3 length: 17 amino acids. Germline V gene data show CDR1 as SEHNR and CDR2 as FQNEAQ (reference sequence). DNA of the CDR3: TGTGCCAGCAGCTTAGCGGGGGCGGGAGACGTCTCCCATGAGCAGTTCTTC. It translates to CASSLAGAGDVSHEQFF.